This passage covers 23 T cell receptor beta chains from one sample sequenced in a study of cytomegalovirus exposure and HLA in healthy donors. This table comes from immunoSEQ multiplex PCR, and its TCRdb copy is limited to in-frame clones, with some not included. The sample lists some 160,000 clones; roughly 92% were seen once. Material: PBMCs. Every receptor here comes from a man younger than 35 in good health and CMV-seronegative.

The chain employs TRBV5-1 and TRBJ2-7; TRBD2 aligns across 8 bases. This CDR3 region has 18 residues. Germline lookup yields CDR1 SGHRS and CDR2 YFSETQ. V lost 5 bases, J lost 4 bases, and 20 bases stayed unmatched. CDR3 loop: CASSYRFSAGGIIYEQYF. The CDR3 bases are TGCGCCAGCAGTTACCGGTTTTCGGCGGGGGGAATAATATACGAGCAGTACTTC.

The table lists this clone with a count of one. The chain employs TRBV2 and TRBJ1-1; 7 positions agree with TRBD1. CDR1 SNHLY and CDR2 FYNNEI come from the germline V gene. Trimming cost V 1 base and J 13 bases; bases outside gene matches: 9. This CDR3 spans 13 amino acids. The chain's CDR3 is CASSEGEGTEGFF. The CDR3 nucleotides are TGTGCCAGCAGTGAAGGGGAAGGGACAGAGGGTTTCTTT.

The rearrangement uses TRBV5-4 and TRBJ2-3, with 8 bases that match TRBD2. Germline lookup yields CDR1 SGHNT and CDR2 YYREEE (reference sequence). The CDR3 is made up of 17 amino acids. The V segment lost 4 bases and the J segment 4 bases; nucleotides outside the gene matches: 14. CDR3 DNA: TGTGCCAGCAGCCCCGGGACTAGTCGACATCACCCAGATACGCAGTATTTT. As protein: CASSPGTSRHHPDTQYF.

The genes are TRBV4-1 and TRBJ2-3; 11 nucleotides agree with TRBD2. The CDR3 spans 16 residues. Germline V gene data show CDR1 as MGHRA and CDR2 as YSYEKL. With 2 bases clipped from V and 11 bases from J, the junction kept 12 bases outside the gene matches. The CDR3 reads CASSQSIAGGPREQYF. The DNA of the CDR3 is TGCGCCAGCAGCCAATCTATAGCGGGGGGGCCTAGGGAGCAGTATTTT.

The chain couples TRBV19 to TRBJ1-5; D uncertain. This CDR3 is built from 16 residues. Germline CDR1 LNHDA, CDR2 SQIVND (reference sequence). Trimming took off 2 bases at V and 5 bases at J, with 16 bases between the two ends. The CDR3 DNA reads TGTGCCAGTAGTATAACGCGTTCCAGGAACGATCAGCCCCAGCATTTT. This translates into CASSITRSRNDQPQHF.

This rearrangement joins TRBV9 to TRBJ2-3; 9 positions agree with TRBD2. CDR3 length: 20 amino acids. V was pared by 0 bases and J by 2 bases, with 16 bases of the junction left unmatched. Per germline, CDR1 SGDLS and CDR2 YYNGEE. In nucleotides, the CDR3 is TGTGCCAGCAGCGTAGCGAAGAGGGCTAGCGGGGAGTGCGACACAGATACGCAGTATTTT. It translates to CASSVAKRASGECDTDTQYF. The complete variable domain, with remaining parts taken from reference TRBV9 and TRBJ2-3, reads DSGVTQTPKHLITATGQRVTLRCSPRSGDLSVYWYQQSLDQGLQFLIQYYNGEERAKGNILERFSAQQFPDLHSELNLSSLELGDSALYFCASSVAKRASGECDTDTQYFGPGTRLTVL.

The chain is built from TRBV5-4 and TRBJ2-3; TRBD2 aligns across 8 bases. J was trimmed by 1 base and V by 0 bases; bases with no gene match: 1. The CDR3 loop spans 15 amino acids. The germline V gene encodes CDR1 SGHNT and CDR2 YYREEE (reference sequence). The CDR3 sequence is CASSLVLAGTDTQYF. The CDR3 DNA reads as TGTGCCAGCAGCTTGGTACTAGCGGGCACAGATACGCAGTATTTT.

The CDR3 is CASSEELGISYEQYF. The CDR3 DNA reads TGTGCCAGCAGTGAAGAGCTGGGCATCTCCTACGAGCAGTACTTC. The chain carries TRBV2 and TRBJ2-7, with no clear D. Trimming stripped 1 base from V and 0 bases from J, with 10 bases between. Germline V gene lookup returns CDR1 SNHLY and CDR2 FYNNEI. CDR3 length: 15 amino acids.

This chain uses TRBV7-6 with TRBJ1-5, with TRBD1 identical over 7 bases. Trimming at V came to 0 bases and at J to 6 bases, leaving 2 bases not matched to a gene. From germline, CDR1 is SGHVS and CDR2 FNYEAQ. CDR3 length: 14 residues. CDR3 sequence (DNA): TGTGCCAGCAGCTTAGCAGGGGGCGTTCAGCCCCAGCATTTT. It is translated as CASSLAGGVQPQHF.

This clone was detected only once. The genes are TRBV11-3 and TRBJ2-7, with 7 bases identical to TRBD2. Looked up from germline, CDR1 is SGHNT and CDR2 is YENEEA. The CDR3 runs 15 residues. V trimming: 3 bases; J trimming: 3 bases; junction bases outside the gene matches: 8. The DNA of the CDR3 is TGTGCCAGCAGCTTCCGGGAGGAGTCCTTCTACGAGCAGTACGTC. This translates into CASSFREESFYEQYV.

The chain recombines TRBV19 with TRBJ1-4, with 10 bases matching TRBD1. Germline V gene sequence: CDR1 LNHDA, CDR2 SQIVND (reference sequence). The CDR3 runs to 16 residues. Trimming removed 6 bases from V and 6 bases from J; junction bases left unmatched: 10. The CDR3 DNA reads TGTGCCAGTAGCAGAACATCGGGACAGGGGTATGAAAAACTGTTTTTT. Translation gives CASSRTSGQGYEKLFF.

This chain joins TRBV25-1 and TRBJ2-7; TRBD1 matches at 10 bases. Germline V CDR1 and CDR2: MGHDK, SYGVNS. With V trimmed by 4 bases and J by 6 bases, 9 bases remained unmatched. The CDR3 runs to 15 residues. CDR3 region: CASSGPGQGPREQYV. DNA of the CDR3: TGTGCCAGCAGTGGACCGGGACAGGGGCCTCGCGAGCAGTACGTC.

The rearrangement links TRBV6-1 to TRBJ2-7; 8 positions match TRBD2. Germline V gene lookup returns CDR1 MNHNS and CDR2 SASEGT. This CDR3 spans 16 amino acids. In DNA form, the CDR3 reads TGTGCCAGCAGTGAAGCGAGGACAGAGCAAGCTTTGAGCGGGGGCGTC. It is translated as CASSEARTEQALSGGV.

The gene calls are TRBV11-3 and TRBJ2-5; 13 bases agree with TRBD2. Trimming at V came to 5 bases and at J to 2 bases, leaving 5 bases not matched to a gene. This CDR3 is 16 amino acids long. The V gene's germline CDR1 is SGHNT and CDR2 YENEEA. This CDR3 is CASSAGTSGVQETQYF. The CDR3 coding sequence is TGTGCCAGCAGCGCCGGGACTAGCGGGGTGCAAGAGACCCAGTACTTC.

The chain links TRBV10-3 to TRBJ1-6, with 7 bases lining up with TRBD1. V was pared by 6 bases and J by 6 bases, with 5 bases of the junction left unmatched. The CDR3 extends over 14 amino acids. Germline V lookup: CDR1 ENHRY, CDR2 SYGVKD. DNA for the CDR3: TGTGCCATCAGCAGGGGGGATCCTAATTCACCCCTCCACTTT. Translating gives CAISRGDPNSPLHF.

V usage is TRBV14 and J usage is TRBJ2-1; D uncertain. The CDR3 totals 17 residues. CDR1 SGHDN and CDR2 FVKESK come from the germline V gene. V was trimmed by 0 bases and J by 0 bases, leaving 12 bases between them. The CDR3 sequence is CASSQDRRPSSYNEQFF. The CDR3 DNA sequence: TGTGCCAGCAGCCAAGATCGGCGGCCTAGCTCCTACAATGAGCAGTTCTTC.

V and J are TRBV5-8 and TRBJ1-5, with D uncertain. Germline V gene lookup returns CDR1 SGHTS and CDR2 YDEGEE. Trimming cost V 2 bases and J 4 bases, with 13 bases left between them. The CDR3 runs 15 residues. In DNA, the CDR3 is TGTGCCAGCAGCTTTGTGGGTACGGGGAATCAGCCCCAGCATTTT. Translated: CASSFVGTGNQPQHF.

This clone was found a few times. The chain couples TRBV12-5 to TRBJ2-1, with D hard to call. Trimming removed 4 bases from V and 8 bases from J, with 6 bases in between. This CDR3 has 11 amino acids. The V gene's germline CDR1 is LGHNT and CDR2 FRNRAP. The CDR3, as DNA: TGTGCTAGTGGTTATCGTGATGAGCAGTTCTTC. As protein: CASGYRDEQFF.

V and J are TRBV21-1 and TRBJ1-5. TRBV21-1 is termed a pseudogene. The CDR3 runs to 18 residues. CDR3 sequence reads: CASSKWGGKGLDNQPQHF. The CDR3, as DNA: TGTGCCAGCAGCAAATGGGGGGGGAAGGGGCTTGACAATCAGCCCCAGCATTTT.

The chain employs TRBV30 and TRBJ2-3; 8 bases are a match to TRBD2. The CDR3 extends over 16 amino acids. CDR1 is GTSNPN and CDR2 is SVGIG in the germline V gene (reference sequence). V shed 2 bases, J shed 0 bases, and the junction held 7 bases outside the gene matches. This chain's CDR3 is CAWSKGVAGSTDTQYF. DNA of the CDR3: TGTGCCTGGAGTAAGGGCGTAGCGGGGAGCACAGATACGCAGTATTTT.

V usage is TRBV7-9 and J usage is TRBJ2-1; 9 nucleotides align to TRBD2. This CDR3 region has 18 residues. CDR1 and CDR2 (germline): SEHNR, FQNEAQ (reference sequence). Trimming took 8 bases from V and 2 from J; bases not matched to a gene: 16. The CDR3 is CASPGEGGLAFPYNEQFF. DNA for the CDR3: TGTGCCAGCCCGGGGGAGGGGGGACTAGCTTTCCCCTACAATGAGCAGTTCTTC.

The chain links TRBV13 to TRBJ2-7; 7 nucleotides line up with TRBD1. Germline V gene lookup returns CDR1 PRHDT and CDR2 FYEKMQ (reference sequence). Trimming at V came to 0 bases and at J to 4 bases, leaving 9 bases not matched to a gene. This CDR3 has 16 amino acids. The CDR3 DNA is TGTGCCAGCAGCTTAGGCAAGGGGGCCATTGGATACGAGCAGTACGTC. As protein: CASSLGKGAIGYEQYV.

The chain joins TRBV2 to TRBJ1-2, with TRBD1 matching over 11 bases. J was trimmed by 4 bases and V by 9 bases; bases with no gene match: 16. CDR1 and CDR2 (germline): SNHLY, FYNNEI. This CDR3 spans 17 amino acids. The CDR3 DNA sequence: TGTGCCAGGGAAGGCCGGGACAGGGGGTCCCTCGGCTATGGCTACACCTTC. Protein product: CAREGRDRGSLGYGYTF.